These T cell receptor beta chains were read from a single sample in a study of shared clonotypes between healthy human individuals. Libraries were prepared by immunoSEQ multiplex PCR; TCRdb keeps only in-frame clonotypes and omits some of them. The table shows nearly 2 million clones, with 85% to 95% occurring only once. Material: naive CD8+ T cells sorted from blood. The receptors were sampled from a man younger than 35 in good health. Each CDR3 is given with its conserved first and last residue.

v_call cdr3_aa
TRBV23-1 CASSLQGEQYF
TRBV9 CASRDRNTGELFF
TRBV29-1 CSALVPGQGAGGYTF
TRBV10-3 CAISRGAESGTGELFF
TRBV4-1 CASSPRSAGGRAQGYEQYF
TRBV7-9 CASSLEATGGGEKLFF
TRBV18 CASSPSRGVSGANVLTF
TRBV7-9 CASSFSSGQGYEQYF
TRBV9 CASSAGGRTEAFF
TRBV10-3 CAISDFDTGELFF
TRBV7-9 CASSADVGDNSYEQYF
TRBV6-6 CASRKGVEDYGEQYF
TRBV11-2 CASSLVQGAREQYF
TRBV13 CASSPQGSGGDTQYF
TRBV5-1 CASSLSTVNLFTDTQYF
TRBV7-9 CASSSSLWNTIYF
TRBV19 CASRSTGGLNEQFF
TRBV4-3 CASSQDGGDYEKLFF
TRBV30 CAWSRAAAGELFF
TRBV27 CASSSMTGVNSPLHF
TRBV19 CASSIPGAGSYEQYF
TRBV7-3 CASSLSPSRSYNEQFF
TRBV9 CASSTGEVETQYF
TRBV5-6 CASSGTGRGKNEQYF
TRBV29-1 CSVEASGPHTYNEQFF
TRBV15 CATSKDRGLGQPQHF
TRBV18 CASSPGSGSGNEQFF
TRBV6-1 CASSDVAGTSYEQYF
TRBV6-5 CASSYSMGGVVYGYTF
TRBV9 CASSVVGGGEQFF
TRBV6-1 CASSEFSGIVNEQFF
TRBV15 CATSRGDPGNTIYF
TRBV27 CASSKTGYGQETQYF
TRBV13 CASSLEGGIPPEQYF
TRBV9 CASSPTGTSGSDTQYF
TRBV4-3 CASSQDSTGTGALYGYTF
TRBV5-4 CASSFTPPAF
TRBV10-3 CAMGPRDLSSNEQFF
TRBV7-9 CASSSRGQWETQYF
TRBV5-4 CASSPRSVLSGANVLTF
TRBV7-8 CASSLHEGTGNNEQFF
TRBV6-1 CASSELLAGSTDTQYF
TRBV7-9 CASSYGLAHPQLLQETQYF
TRBV7-6 CASSVYRGLSYEQYF
TRBV15 CATSRDPPDEQYF
TRBV29-1 CSVERAGGGREQYF
TRBV4-1 CASSLSGGGQGFYEQYF
TRBV27 CASSPSGGANEKLFF